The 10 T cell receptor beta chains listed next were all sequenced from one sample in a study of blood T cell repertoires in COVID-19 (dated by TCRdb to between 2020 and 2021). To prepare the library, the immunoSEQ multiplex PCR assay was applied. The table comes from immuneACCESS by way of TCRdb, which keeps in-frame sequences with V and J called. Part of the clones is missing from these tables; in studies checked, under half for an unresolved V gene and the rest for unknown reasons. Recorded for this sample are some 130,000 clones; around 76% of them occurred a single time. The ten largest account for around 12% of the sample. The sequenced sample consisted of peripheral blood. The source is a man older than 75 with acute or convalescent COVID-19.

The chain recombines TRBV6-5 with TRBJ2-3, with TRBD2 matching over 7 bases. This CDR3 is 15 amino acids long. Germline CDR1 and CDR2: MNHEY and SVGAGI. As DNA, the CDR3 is TGTGCGACCGGGAGGCAGTCGCGGAGCACAGATACGCAGTATTTT. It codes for CATGRQSRSTDTQYF.

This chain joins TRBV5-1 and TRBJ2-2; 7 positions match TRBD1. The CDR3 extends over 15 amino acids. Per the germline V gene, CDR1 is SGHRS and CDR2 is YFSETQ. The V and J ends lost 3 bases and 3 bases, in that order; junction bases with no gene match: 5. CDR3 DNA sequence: TGCGCCAGCAGCTCGGACAGGTCAGACACCGGGGAGCTGTTTTTT. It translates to CASSSDRSDTGELFF.

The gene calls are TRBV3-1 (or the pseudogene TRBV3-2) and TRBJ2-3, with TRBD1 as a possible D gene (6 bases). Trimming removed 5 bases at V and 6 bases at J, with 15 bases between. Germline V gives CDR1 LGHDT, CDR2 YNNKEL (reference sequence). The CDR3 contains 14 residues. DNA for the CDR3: TGTGCCAGCAGCACCTGGGACACAACGGATACGCAGTATTTT. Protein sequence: CASSTWDTTDTQYF.

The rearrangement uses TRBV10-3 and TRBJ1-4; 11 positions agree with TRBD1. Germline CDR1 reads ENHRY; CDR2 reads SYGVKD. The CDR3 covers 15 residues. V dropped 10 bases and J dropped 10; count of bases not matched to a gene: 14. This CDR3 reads CATQNSGTGGAKLFF. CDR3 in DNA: TGTGCCACCCAGAACTCCGGGACAGGGGGGGCAAAACTGTTTTTT.

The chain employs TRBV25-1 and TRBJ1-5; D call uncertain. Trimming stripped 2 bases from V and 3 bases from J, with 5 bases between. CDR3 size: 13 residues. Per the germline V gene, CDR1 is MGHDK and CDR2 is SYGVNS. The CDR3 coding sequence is TGTGCCAGCAGTGAAGTGGCCAATCAGCCCCAGCATTTT. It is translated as CASSEVANQPQHF.

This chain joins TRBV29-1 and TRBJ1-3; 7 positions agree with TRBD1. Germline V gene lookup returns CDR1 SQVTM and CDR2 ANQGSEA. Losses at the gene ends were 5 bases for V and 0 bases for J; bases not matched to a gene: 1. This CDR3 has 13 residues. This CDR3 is CSVRDSSGNTIYF. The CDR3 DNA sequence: TGCAGCGTTAGGGACAGCTCTGGAAACACCATATATTTT.

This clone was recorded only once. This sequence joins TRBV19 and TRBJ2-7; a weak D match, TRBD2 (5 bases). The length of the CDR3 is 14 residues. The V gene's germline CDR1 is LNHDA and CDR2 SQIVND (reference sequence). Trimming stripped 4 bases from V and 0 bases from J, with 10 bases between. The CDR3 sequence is CASSRADYSYEQYF. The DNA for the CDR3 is TGTGCCAGTAGTAGGGCAGACTACTCCTACGAGCAGTACTTC.

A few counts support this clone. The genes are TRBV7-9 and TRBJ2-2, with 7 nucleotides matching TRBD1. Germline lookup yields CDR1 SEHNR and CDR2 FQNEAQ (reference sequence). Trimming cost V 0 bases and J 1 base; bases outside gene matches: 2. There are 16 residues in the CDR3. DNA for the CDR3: TGTGCCAGCAGCTTAGCGCAGGGGGTGAACACCGGGGAGCTGTTTTTT. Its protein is CASSLAQGVNTGELFF.

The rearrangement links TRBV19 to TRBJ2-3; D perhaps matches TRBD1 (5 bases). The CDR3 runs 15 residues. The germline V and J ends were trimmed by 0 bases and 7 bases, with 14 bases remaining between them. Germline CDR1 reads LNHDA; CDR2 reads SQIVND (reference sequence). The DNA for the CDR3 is TGTGCCAGTAGTATAGATCTGGGGCCGGAGAATACGCAGTATTTT. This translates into CASSIDLGPENTQYF.

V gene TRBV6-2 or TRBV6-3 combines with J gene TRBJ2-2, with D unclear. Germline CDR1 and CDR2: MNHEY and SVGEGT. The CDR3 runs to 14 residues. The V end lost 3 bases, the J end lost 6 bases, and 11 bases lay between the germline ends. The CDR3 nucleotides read TGTGCCAGCAGTTATGACGCGCGGTCCGGGGAGCTGTTTTTT. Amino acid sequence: CASSYDARSGELFF.